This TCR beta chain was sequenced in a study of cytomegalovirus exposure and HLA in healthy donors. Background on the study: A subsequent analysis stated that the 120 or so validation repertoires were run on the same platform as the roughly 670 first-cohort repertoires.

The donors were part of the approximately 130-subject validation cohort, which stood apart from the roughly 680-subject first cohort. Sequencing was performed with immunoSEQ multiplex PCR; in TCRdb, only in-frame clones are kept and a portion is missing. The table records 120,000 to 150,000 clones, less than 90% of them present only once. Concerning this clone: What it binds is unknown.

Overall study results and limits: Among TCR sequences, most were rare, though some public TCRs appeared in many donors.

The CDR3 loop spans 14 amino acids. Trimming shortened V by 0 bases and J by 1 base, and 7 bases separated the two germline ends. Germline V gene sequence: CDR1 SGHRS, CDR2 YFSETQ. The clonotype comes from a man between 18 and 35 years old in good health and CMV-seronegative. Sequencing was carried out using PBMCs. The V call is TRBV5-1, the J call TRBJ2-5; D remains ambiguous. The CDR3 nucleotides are TGCGCCAGCAGCTTGGTTGCGCTCCAAGAGACCCAGTACTTC. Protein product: CASSLVALQETQYF.